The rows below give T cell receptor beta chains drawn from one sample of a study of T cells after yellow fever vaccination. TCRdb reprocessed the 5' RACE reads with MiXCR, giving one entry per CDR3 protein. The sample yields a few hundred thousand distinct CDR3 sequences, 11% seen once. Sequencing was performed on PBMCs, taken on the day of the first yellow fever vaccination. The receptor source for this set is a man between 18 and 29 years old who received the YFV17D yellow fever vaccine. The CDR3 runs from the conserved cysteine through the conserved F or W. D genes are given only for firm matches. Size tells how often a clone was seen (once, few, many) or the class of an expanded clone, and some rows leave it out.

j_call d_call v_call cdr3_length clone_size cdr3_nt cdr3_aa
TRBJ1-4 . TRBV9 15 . TGTGCCAGCAGCCCTCGGGGGGGCAAGAATGAAAAACTGTTTTTT CASSPRGGKNEKLFF
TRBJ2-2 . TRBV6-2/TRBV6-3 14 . TGTGCCAGCACTGTAGGGAGGCTGTTCGGGGAGCTGTTTTTT CASTVGRLFGELFF
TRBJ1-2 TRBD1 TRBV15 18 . TGTGCCACCAGCAGAGATCTTGGAACTCGACAGGGTGGTCATGGCTACACCTTC CATSRDLGTRQGGHGYTF
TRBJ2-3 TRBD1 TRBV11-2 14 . TGTGCCAGCAGCTTAGATCAGGGGGTGTATACGCAGTATTTT CASSLDQGVYTQYF
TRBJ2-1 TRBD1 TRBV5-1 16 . TGCGCCAGCAGCTTCCAAATCGGGACAGGGGACAATGAGCAGTTCTTC CASSFQIGTGDNEQFF
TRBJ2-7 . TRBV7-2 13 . TGTGCCAGCAGCAAAGACCAGGGACGCGAGCAGTACTTC CASSKDQGREQYF
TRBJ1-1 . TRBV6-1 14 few TGTGCCAGCACCTCCGCCAGGGAGGACACTGAAGCTTTCTTT CASTSAREDTEAFF
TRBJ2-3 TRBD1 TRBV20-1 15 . TGCAGTGCTAGAGACTACCAGGGACAGGCAGATACGCAGTATTTT CSARDYQGQADTQYF
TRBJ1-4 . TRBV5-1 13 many TGCGCCAGCAGCTTGACAGGGTTCGAAAAACTGTTTTTT CASSLTGFEKLFF
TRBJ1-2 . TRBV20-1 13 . TGCAGTGGTCGGGTGGCCGAAAACTATGGCTACACCTTC CSGRVAENYGYTF
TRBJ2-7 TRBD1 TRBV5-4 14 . TGTGCCAGCAGCAAGCAGGGGGTGACCTACGAGCAGTACTTC CASSKQGVTYEQYF
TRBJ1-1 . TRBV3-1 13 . TGTGCCACCACGGGGACGGTTAACACTGAAGCTTTCTTT CATTGTVNTEAFF
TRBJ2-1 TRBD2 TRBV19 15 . TGTGCCAGTAGTATCGTGACTAGCGGATTCAATGAGCAGTTCTTC CASSIVTSGFNEQFF
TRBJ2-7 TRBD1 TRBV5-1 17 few TGCGCCAGCAGCAGGTGGGACAGGGCAACTAGTATCTACGAGCAGTACTTC CASSRWDRATSIYEQYF
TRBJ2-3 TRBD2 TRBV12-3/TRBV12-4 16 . TGTGCCAGCAGAACTAGCGGGGGGCCGCCCTCAGATACGCAGTATTTT CASRTSGGPPSDTQYF
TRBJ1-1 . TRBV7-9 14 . TGTGCCAGCAGCTTTGGTGGGGGTCTTACTGAAGCTTTCTTT CASSFGGGLTEAFF
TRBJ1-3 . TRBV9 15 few TGTGCCAGCAGCCTTCCGTGGGGGGGTGGAAACACCATATATTTT CASSLPWGGGNTIYF
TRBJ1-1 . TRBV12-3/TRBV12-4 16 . TGTGCCAGCAGTTTGGGCCAAATAAGGGTCGACACTGAAGCTTTCTTT CASSLGQIRVDTEAFF
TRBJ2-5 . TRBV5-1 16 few TGCGCCAGCAGCCGGGACCGGAACAGACCCGAAGAGACCCAGTACTTC CASSRDRNRPEETQYF
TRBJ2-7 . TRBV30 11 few TGTGCCTGGAGTGCTTTCTACGAGCAGTACTTC CAWSAFYEQYF
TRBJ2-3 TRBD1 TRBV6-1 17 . TGTGCCAGCAGTCAGGACAGGGATGGCCGTAGCACAGATACGCAGTATTTT CASSQDRDGRSTDTQYF
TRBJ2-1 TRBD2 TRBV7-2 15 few TGTGCCAGCAGCATCAGCGGGGGGGCCTACTATGAGCAGTTCTTC CASSISGGAYYEQFF
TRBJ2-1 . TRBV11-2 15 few TGTGCCAGCAGCCTCAGTAGTCTATCCTACAATGAGCAGTTCTTC CASSLSSLSYNEQFF
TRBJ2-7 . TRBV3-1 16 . TGTGCCAGCAGCCGAACCTACCGATCTTCCTCCTACGAGCAGTACTTC CASSRTYRSSSYEQYF
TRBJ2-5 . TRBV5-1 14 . TGCGCCAGCAGCTTGGGGTCTACTACGGAGACCCAGTACTTC CASSLGSTTETQYF
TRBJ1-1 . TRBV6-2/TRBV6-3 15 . TGTGCCAGCACCATCGGACCAGGGAGGAACACTGAAGCTTTCTTT CASTIGPGRNTEAFF
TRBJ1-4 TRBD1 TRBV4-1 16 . TGCGCCAGCAGCCAAGGACAGGGGGGACTTAATGAAAAACTGTTTTTT CASSQGQGGLNEKLFF
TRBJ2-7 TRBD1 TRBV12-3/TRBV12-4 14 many TGTGCCAGCAGTTCGGGGACAGGGATCTACGAGCAGTACTTC CASSSGTGIYEQYF
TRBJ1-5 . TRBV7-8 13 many TGTGCCAGCAGCGGAAGGGGAGATCAGCCCCAGCATTTT CASSGRGDQPQHF
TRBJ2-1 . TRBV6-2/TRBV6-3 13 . TGTGCCAGCAGCTCAACTAGTGGCAATGAGCAGTTCTTC CASSSTSGNEQFF
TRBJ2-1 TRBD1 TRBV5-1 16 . TGCGCCAGCAGCCCCCCGGGACAGGGAGGGCTCAATGAGCAGTTCTTC CASSPPGQGGLNEQFF
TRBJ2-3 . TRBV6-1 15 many TGTGCCAGCAGTCCGGGCCCGGGAAGAACAGATACGCAGTATTTT CASSPGPGRTDTQYF
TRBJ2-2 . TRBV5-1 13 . TGCGCCAGCATGACAGGAACTGCCGGGGAGCTGTTTTTT CASMTGTAGELFF
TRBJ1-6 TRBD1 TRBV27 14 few TGTGCCAGCAGTTGGGACAGGGGAAATTCACCCCTCCACTTT CASSWDRGNSPLHF
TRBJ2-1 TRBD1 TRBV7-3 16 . TGTGCCAGCAGCTCCCGGACAGGGGAATACGGGAATGAGCAGTTCTTC CASSSRTGEYGNEQFF
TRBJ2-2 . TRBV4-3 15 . TGCGCCAGCAGCCCAGCTGATCGGGTCACCGGGGATCTGTTTTTT CASSPADRVTGDLFF
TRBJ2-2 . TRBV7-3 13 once TGTGCCAGCAGCCCCCAATCTCCCGGGGAGCTGTTTTTT CASSPQSPGELFF
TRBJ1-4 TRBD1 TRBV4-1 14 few TGCGCCAGCAGCTGGACAGGACTTAATGAAAAACTGTTTTTT CASSWTGLNEKLFF
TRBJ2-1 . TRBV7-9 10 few TGTGCCAGCACCCTCAATGAGCAGTTCTTC CASTLNEQFF
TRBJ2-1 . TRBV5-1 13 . TGCGCCAGCAGCGTGACTCTCAACAATGAGCAGTTCTTC CASSVTLNNEQFF
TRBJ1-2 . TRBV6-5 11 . TGTGCCAGCGGCAGTCGCTATGGCTACACCTTC CASGSRYGYTF
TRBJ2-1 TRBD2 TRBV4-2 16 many TGTGCCAGCAGCCCCCTGATAGCGGGGTACGACAATGAGCAGTTCTTC CASSPLIAGYDNEQFF